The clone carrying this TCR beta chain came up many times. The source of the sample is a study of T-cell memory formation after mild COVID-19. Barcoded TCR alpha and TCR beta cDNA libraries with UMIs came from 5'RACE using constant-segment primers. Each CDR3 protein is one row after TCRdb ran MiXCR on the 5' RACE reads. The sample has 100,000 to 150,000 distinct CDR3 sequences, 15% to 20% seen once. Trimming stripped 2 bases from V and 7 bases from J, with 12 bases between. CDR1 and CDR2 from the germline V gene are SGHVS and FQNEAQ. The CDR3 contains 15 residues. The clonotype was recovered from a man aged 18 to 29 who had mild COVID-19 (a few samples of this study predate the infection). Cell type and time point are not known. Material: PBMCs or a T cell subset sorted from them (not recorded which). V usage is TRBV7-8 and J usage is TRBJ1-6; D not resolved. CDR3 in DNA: TGTGCCAGCAGCTTACGGGCGGAGGGCAATTCACCCCTCCACTTT. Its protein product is CASSLRAEGNSPLHF.